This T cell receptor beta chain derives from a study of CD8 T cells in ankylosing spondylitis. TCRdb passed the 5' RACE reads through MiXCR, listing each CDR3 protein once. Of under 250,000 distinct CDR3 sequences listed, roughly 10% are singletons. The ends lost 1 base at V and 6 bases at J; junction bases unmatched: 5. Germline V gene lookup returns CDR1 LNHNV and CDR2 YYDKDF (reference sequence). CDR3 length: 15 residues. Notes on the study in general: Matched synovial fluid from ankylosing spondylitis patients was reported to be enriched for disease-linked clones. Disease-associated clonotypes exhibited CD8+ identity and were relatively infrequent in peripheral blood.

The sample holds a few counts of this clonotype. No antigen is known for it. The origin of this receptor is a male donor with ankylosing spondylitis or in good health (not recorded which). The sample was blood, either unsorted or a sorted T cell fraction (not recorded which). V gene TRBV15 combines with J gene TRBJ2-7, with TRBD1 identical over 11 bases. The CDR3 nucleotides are TGTGCCACCAGCAGAGCCGGGACAGGGGGTCTCGAGCAGTACTTC. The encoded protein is CATSRAGTGGLEQYF.